Listed here is a single T cell receptor beta chain. Its antigen is not known. This sample is drawn from a study of pediatric ulcerative colitis. The CDR3 totals 15 residues. V shed 11 bases, J shed 3 bases, and the junction held 16 bases outside the gene matches. Germline V gene sequence: CDR1 LNHDA, CDR2 SQIVND (reference sequence). Study results and caveats: Compared with controls, ulcerative colitis showed greater blood-rectum clone sharing. In rectum, acute severe colitis had expanded clones and less diversity.

Clones were read by immunoSEQ multiplex PCR, and TCRdb kept only the in-frame ones, dropping some. Among tens of thousands of clones listed, 70% to 80% were seen once. The sample taken for sequencing was blood. The rearrangement uses TRBV19 and TRBJ2-7; 7 bases agree with TRBD2. This sequence was found in a boy between 10 and 17 years old with moderate ulcerative colitis. DNA for the CDR3: TGTGCCCGGCGCCACCGCGGGAGAGGGTTCTACGAGCAGTACTTC. This encodes CARRHRGRGFYEQYF. Drawing the rest from reference TRBV19 and TRBJ2-7, the complete variable domain is DGGITQSPKYLFRKEGQNVTLSCEQNLNHDAMYWYRQDPGQGLRLIYYSQIVNDFQKGDIAEGYSVSREKKESFPLTVTSAQKNPTAFYLCARRHRGRGFYEQYFGPGTRLTVT.